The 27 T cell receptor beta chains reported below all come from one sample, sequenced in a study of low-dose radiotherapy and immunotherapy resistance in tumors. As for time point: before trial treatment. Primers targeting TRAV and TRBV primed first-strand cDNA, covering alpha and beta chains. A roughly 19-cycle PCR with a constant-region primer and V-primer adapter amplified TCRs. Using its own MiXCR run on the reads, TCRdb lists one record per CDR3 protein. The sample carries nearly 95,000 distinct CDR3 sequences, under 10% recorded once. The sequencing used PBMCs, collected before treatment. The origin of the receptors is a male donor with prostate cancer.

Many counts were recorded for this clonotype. CDR3: CASSVGSAGALDTQYF. DNA of the CDR3: TGCGCCAGCAGCGTTGGATCGGCGGGAGCGTTAGATACGCAGTATTTT. The chain has TRBV5-1 and TRBJ2-3; 7 nucleotides match TRBD2. This CDR3 contains 16 residues. Germline trimming cut 4 bases from V and 5 bases from J; bases unmatched to any gene: 13. Germline V gives CDR1 SGHRS, CDR2 YFSETQ.

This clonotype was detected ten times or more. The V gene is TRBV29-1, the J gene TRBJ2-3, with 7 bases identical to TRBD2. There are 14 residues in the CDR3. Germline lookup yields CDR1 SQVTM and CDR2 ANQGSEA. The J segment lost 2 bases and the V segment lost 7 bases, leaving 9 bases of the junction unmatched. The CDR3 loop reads CSANRDYNTDTQYF. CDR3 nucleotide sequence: TGCAGCGCCAACCGGGACTACAACACAGATACGCAGTATTTT.

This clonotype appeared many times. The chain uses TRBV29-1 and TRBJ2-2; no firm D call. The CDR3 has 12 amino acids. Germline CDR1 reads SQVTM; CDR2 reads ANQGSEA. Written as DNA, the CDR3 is TGCACCCGATATCCCGAGACCGGGGAGCTGTTTTTT. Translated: CTRYPETGELFF.

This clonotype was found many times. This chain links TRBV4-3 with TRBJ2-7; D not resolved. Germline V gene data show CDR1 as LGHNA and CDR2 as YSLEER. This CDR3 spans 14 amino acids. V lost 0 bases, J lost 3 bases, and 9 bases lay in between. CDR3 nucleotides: TGCGCCAGCAGCCAAGATAGTTCAGGCTACGAGCAGTACTTC. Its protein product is CASSQDSSGYEQYF.

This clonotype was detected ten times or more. The CDR3 sequence: CASSQRTGETQYF. DNA for the CDR3: TGCGCCAGCAGCCAAAGGACGGGAGAGACCCAGTACTTC. The V call is TRBV4-3, the J call TRBJ2-5; the D is unclear. Trimming pared 2 bases from V and 4 bases from J, leaving 8 bases between. This CDR3 has 13 amino acids. Germline-derived CDR1 and CDR2 are LGHNA and YSLEER.

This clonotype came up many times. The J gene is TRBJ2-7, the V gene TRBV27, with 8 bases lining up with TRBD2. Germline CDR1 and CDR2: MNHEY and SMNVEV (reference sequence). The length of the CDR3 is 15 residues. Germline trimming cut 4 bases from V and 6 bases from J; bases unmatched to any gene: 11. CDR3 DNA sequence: TGTGCCAGCAGTTATAGCGGGACCTATCTGATCGAGCAGTACTTC. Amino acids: CASSYSGTYLIEQYF.

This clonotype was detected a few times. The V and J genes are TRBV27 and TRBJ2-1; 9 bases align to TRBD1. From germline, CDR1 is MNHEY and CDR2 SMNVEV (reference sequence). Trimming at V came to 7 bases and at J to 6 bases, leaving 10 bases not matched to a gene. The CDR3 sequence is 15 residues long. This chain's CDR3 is CASTPGTGGFNEQFF. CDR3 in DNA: TGTGCCAGCACCCCAGGAACAGGGGGCTTCAATGAGCAGTTCTTC.

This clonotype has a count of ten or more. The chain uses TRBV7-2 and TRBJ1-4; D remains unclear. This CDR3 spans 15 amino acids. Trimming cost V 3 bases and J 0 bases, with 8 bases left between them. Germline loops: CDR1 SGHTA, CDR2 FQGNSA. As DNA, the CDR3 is TGTGCCAGCAGCTTGTCAGGCGCAACTAATGAAAAACTGTTTTTT. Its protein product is CASSLSGATNEKLFF.

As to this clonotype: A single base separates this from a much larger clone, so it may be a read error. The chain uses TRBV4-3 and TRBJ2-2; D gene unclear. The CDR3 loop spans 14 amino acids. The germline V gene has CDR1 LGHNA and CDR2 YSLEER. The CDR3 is CVSSQALEFGELFF. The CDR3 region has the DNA TGCGTCAGCAGCCAAGCCCTGGAGTTCGGGGAGCTGTTTTTT.

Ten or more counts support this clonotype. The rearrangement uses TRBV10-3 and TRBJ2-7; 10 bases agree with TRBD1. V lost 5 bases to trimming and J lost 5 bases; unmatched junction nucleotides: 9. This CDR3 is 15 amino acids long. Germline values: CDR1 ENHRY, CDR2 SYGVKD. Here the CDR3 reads CAISTGQGMVHEQYF. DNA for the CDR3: TGTGCCATCAGTACGGGACAGGGGATGGTTCACGAGCAGTACTTC.

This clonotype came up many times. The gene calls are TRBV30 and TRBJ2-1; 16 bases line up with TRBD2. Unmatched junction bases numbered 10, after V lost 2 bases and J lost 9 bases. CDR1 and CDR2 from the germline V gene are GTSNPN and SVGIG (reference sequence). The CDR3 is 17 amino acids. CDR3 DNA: TGTGCCTGGAGTCCTCGGGTAGGGACTAGCGGGAGGGTTGAGCAGTTCTTC. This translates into CAWSPRVGTSGRVEQFF.

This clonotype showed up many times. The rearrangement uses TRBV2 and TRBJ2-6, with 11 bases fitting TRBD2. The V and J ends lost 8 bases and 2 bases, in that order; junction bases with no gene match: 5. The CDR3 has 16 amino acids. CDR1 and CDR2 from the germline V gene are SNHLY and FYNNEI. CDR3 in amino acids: CASSLAGGAGANVLTF. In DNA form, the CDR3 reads TGTGCCAGCTCTCTAGCGGGAGGTGCTGGGGCCAACGTCCTGACTTTC.

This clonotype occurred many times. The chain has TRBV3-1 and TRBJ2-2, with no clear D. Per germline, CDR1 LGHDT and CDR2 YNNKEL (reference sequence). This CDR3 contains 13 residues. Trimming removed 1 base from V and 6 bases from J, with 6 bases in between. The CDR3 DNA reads TGTGCCAGCAGCCAAGCATTACCCGGGGAGCTGTTTTTT. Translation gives CASSQALPGELFF.

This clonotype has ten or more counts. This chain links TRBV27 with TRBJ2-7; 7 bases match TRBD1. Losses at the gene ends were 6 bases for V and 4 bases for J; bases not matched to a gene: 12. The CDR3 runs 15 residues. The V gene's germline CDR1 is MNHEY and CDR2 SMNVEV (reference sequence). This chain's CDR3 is CASSGLRQDRYEQYF. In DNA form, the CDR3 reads TGTGCCAGCAGCGGACTTAGGCAGGACAGGTACGAGCAGTACTTC.

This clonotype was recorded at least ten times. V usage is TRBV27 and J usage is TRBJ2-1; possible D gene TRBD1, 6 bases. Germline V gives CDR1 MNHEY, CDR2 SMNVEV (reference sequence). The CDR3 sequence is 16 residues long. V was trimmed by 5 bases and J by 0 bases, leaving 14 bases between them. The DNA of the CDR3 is TGTGCCAGCAGTCCCCGGACAGCGAGCTCCTACAATGAGCAGTTCTTC. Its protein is CASSPRTASSYNEQFF.

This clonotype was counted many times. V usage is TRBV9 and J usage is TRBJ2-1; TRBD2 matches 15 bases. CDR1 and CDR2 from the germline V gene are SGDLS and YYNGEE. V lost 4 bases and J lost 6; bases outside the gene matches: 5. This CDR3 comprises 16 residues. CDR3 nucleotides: TGTGCCAGCAGCCCCAGGACTAGCGGGAGGGTCAATGAGCAGTTCTTC. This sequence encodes CASSPRTSGRVNEQFF.

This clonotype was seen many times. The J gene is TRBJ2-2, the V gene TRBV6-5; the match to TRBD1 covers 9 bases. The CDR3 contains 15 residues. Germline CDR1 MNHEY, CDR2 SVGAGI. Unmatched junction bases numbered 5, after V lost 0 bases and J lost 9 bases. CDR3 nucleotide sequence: TGTGCCAGCAGTTACTCCCGGGACAGGGTACGGGAGCTGTTTTTT. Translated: CASSYSRDRVRELFF.

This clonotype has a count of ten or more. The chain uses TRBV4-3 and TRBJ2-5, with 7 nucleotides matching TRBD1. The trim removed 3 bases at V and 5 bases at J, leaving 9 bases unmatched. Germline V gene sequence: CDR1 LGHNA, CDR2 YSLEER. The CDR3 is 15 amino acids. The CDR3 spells CASSHRTGDGETQYF. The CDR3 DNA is TGCGCCAGCAGCCACAGAACAGGGGACGGGGAGACCCAGTACTTC.

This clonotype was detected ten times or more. As DNA, the CDR3 is TGTGCCAGCAGTCCCCCTTTTAATCAGCCCCAGCATTTT. It specifies CASSPPFNQPQHF. J is TRBJ1-5 and V is TRBV28, with unresolved D. Germline assignment: CDR1 MDHEN and CDR2 SYDVKM. The CDR3 is 13 amino acids. V lost 5 bases, J lost 4 bases, and 9 bases lay in between.

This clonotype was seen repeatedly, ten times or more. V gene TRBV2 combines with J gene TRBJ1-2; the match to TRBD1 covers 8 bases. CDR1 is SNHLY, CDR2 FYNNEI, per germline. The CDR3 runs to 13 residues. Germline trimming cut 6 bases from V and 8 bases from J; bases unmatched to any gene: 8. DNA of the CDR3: TGTGCCAGCAGCTTTTCAGGGGGCGAAGGCTACACCTTC. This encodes CASSFSGGEGYTF. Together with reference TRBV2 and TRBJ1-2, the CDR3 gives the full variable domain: EPEVTQTPSHQVTQMGQEVILRCVPISNHLYFYWYRQILGQKVEFLVSFYNNEISEKSEIFDDQFSVERPDGSNFTLKIRSTKLEDSAMYFCASSFSGGEGYTFGSGTRLTVV.

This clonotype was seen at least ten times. CDR3 region: CAWSVPSGRGGVETQYF. CDR3 in DNA: TGTGCCTGGAGTGTCCCTAGCGGGAGAGGGGGAGTGGAGACCCAGTACTTC. The J gene is TRBJ2-5, the V gene TRBV30, with 10 bases aligning to TRBD2. This CDR3 comprises 17 residues. The V gene end was trimmed by 0 bases and the J gene end by 5 bases; junction bases not matched to a gene: 12. Germline CDR1 reads GTSNPN; CDR2 reads SVGIG (reference sequence).

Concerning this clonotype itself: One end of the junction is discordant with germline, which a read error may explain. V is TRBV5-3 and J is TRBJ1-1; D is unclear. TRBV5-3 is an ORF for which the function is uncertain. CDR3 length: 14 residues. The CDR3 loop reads CASSLDAANTEAFF. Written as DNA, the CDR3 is TGTGCCAGCAGCTTAGACGCGGCGAACACTGAAGCTTTCTTT.

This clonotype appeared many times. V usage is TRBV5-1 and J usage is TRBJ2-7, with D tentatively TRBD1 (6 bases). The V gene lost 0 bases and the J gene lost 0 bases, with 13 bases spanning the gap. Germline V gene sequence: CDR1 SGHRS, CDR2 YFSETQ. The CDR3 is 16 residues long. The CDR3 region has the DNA TGCGCCAGCAGCTTGGCCGGACAGCCAAGCTCCTACGAGCAGTACTTC. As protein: CASSLAGQPSSYEQYF.

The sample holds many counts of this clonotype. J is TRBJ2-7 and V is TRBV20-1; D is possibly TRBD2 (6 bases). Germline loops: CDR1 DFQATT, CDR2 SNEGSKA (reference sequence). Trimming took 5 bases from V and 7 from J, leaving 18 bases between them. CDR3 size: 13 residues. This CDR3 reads CSADKQAAGEQYF. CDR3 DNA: TGCAGTGCTGATAAACAGGCGGCGGGGGAGCAGTACTTC.

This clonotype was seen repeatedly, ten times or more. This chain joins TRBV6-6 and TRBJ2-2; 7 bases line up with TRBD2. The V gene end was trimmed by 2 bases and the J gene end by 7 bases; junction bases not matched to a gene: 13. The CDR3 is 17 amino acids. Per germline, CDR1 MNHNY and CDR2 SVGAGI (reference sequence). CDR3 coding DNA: TGTGCCAGCAGTTACGGGACCGTAGCGGGCGACGACGGGGAGCTGTTTTTT. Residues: CASSYGTVAGDDGELFF.

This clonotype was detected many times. For the CDR3, the DNA is TGCAGTGCACCCGTGTACCAAGAGACCCAGTACTTC. Amino acids: CSAPVYQETQYF. The chain has TRBV20-1 and TRBJ2-5, with D unresolved. This CDR3 has 12 residues. Trimming took 6 bases from V and 0 from J, leaving 8 bases between them. Germline V gene sequence: CDR1 DFQATT, CDR2 SNEGSKA (reference sequence).

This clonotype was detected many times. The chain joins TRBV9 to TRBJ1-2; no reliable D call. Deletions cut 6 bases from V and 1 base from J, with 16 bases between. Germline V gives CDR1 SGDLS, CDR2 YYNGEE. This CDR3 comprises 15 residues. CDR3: CASNPESGSNYGYTF. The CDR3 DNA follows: TGTGCCAGCAACCCAGAATCGGGAAGTAACTATGGCTACACCTTC. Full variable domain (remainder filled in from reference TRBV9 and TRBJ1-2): DSGVTQTPKHLITATGQRVTLRCSPRSGDLSVYWYQQSLDQGLQFLIQYYNGEERAKGNILERFSAQQFPDLHSELNLSSLELGDSALYFCASNPESGSNYGYTFGSGTRLTVV.